This T cell receptor (beta chain) was sequenced for a study of T cells in Graves' hyperthyroidism and ophthalmopathy. The germline V gene encodes CDR1 MDHEN and CDR2 SYDVKM. Trimming removed 8 bases at V and 6 bases at J, with 17 bases between. The CDR3 has 14 amino acids. This clonotype was counted a few times. In making diagnoses, clinical symptoms, serum thyroxine and TRAb, thyroid ultrasound and orbital computed tomography were all used. RNA transcripts provided the source from which TCR beta CDR3 regions were amplified. First-round RT-PCR of the TCR CDR3 relied on the HTBI primer set. MiXCR was run by TCRdb on the multiplex PCR reads, yielding one entry per CDR3 protein. The sample shows approximately 600,000 distinct CDR3 sequences, about 20% of them seen only once.

The chain employs TRBV28 and TRBJ1-3, with TRBD1 as a possible D gene (5 bases). This sequence was found in a man aged 25-45 years with Graves' ophthalmopathy. Sequencing used blood. CDR3 residues: CASADDMGENTIYF. The CDR3 DNA follows: TGTGCCAGCGCCGACGACATGGGGGAAAACACCATATATTTT. Filled out from reference TRBV28 and TRBJ1-3, the complete variable domain reads DVKVTQSSRYLVKRTGEKVFLECVQDMDHENMFWYRQDPGLGLRLIYFSYDVKMKEKGDIPEGYSVSREKKERFSLILESASTNQTSMYLCASADDMGENTIYFGEGSWLTVV.